This T cell receptor beta chain was recovered during a study of T-cell memory formation after mild COVID-19. Germline CDR1 is SGHAT and CDR2 is FQDESV (reference sequence). The CDR3 consists of 13 residues. V was pared by 4 bases and J by 9 bases, with 4 bases of the junction left unmatched. Comment on this clonotype: Its antigen is still unknown.

General observations from the study: A balance of CD4 and CD8 characterized clones contracting day 15 to 85, whereas later expanders leaned CD4+. Prior to infection, memory already included some responding clones, suggesting cross-reactive memory joined.

TCRdb analysed the 5' RACE reads with MiXCR anew, one entry per CDR3 protein. Among 470,000 or so distinct CDR3 sequences, 20% to 30% were seen once, and the ten largest hold approximately 13%. The origin of this receptor is an adult woman who had mild COVID-19 (a few samples of this study predate the infection). Cell type and time point are not known. V gene TRBV11-1 combines with J gene TRBJ2-1, with TRBD1 matching over 9 bases. The sample comprised PBMCs or a T cell subset sorted from them (not recorded which). As DNA, the CDR3 is TGTGCCAGCAGCTGGACAGGGGTAGGTGAGCAGTTCTTC. This sequence encodes CASSWTGVGEQFF.